This T cell receptor (beta chain) was identified during a study of control samples from healthy donors and cancer patients. On this clone itself: At one end, the junction sequence differs from germline, possibly due to a read error.

Libraries were prepared by immunoSEQ multiplex PCR; TCRdb keeps only in-frame clonotypes and omits some of them. The table includes roughly 26,000 clones, approximately 85% detected once. CDR1 SSHAT and CDR2 FNYEAQ come from the germline V gene (reference sequence). The CDR3 runs 15 residues. Sequencing was carried out using PBMCs. V usage is TRBV7-7 and J usage is TRBJ2-5, with D possibly matching TRBD2 (7 bases). This TCR derives from a woman aged 55-70 years with head and neck cancer. The CDR3 loop reads CASSTGRAYQETQYF. The CDR3 nucleotides read TGTGCTAGCAGCACAGGGAGGGCGTACCAAGAGACCCAGTACTTC.